A single sample gave rise to the 27 T cell receptor beta chains below, sequenced in a study of T cells in Graves' hyperthyroidism and ophthalmopathy. Amplification of TCR beta CDR3 regions used RNA as the template. The study used the HTBI primer set for a first-round RT-PCR of the TCR CDR3. A single record per CDR3 protein comes from TCRdb applying MiXCR to the multiplex PCR reads. The data contain about 290,000 distinct CDR3 sequences, roughly 15% of them singletons. Input material: blood. The source is a woman aged 30 to 39 with Graves' hyperthyroidism that later progressed to Graves' ophthalmopathy.

J is TRBJ2-4 and V is TRBV12-3 or TRBV12-4; 7 bases agree with TRBD2. The CDR3 totals 13 residues. The V gene end was trimmed by 3 bases and the J gene end by 5 bases; junction bases not matched to a gene: 1. The CDR3 reads CASSFGGENIQYF. CDR3 DNA sequence: TGTGCCAGCAGTTTTGGGGGGGAAAACATTCAGTACTTC.

This clonotype was seen a few times. The V call is TRBV6-1, the J call TRBJ2-7; 8 bases are a match to TRBD2. This CDR3 region has 15 residues. Trimming took 6 bases from V and 4 from J; bases not matched to a gene: 11. The V gene's germline CDR1 is MNHNS and CDR2 SASEGT. The CDR3 sequence is CASRNRRTSSYEQYF. CDR3 nucleotides: TGTGCCAGCAGAAACAGAAGGACTAGCTCGTACGAGCAGTACTTC.

The table lists this clonotype with many counts. Germline and junction disagree at one end, which may indicate a read error. V gene TRBV29-1 combines with J gene TRBJ1-1; weak D call: TRBD1 (5 bases). Germline V gives CDR1 SQVTM, CDR2 ANQGSEA. The CDR3 contains 13 residues. CDR3 sequence reads: CIGQQALNTEAFF. CDR3 DNA sequence: TGTATCGGACAACAGGCCCTGAACACTGAAGCTTTCTTT.

Many counts were recorded for this clonotype. This rearrangement joins TRBV7-3 to TRBJ2-3; D may be TRBD1 or TRBD2 (5 bases each). V lost 3 bases and J lost 2, with 9 bases in between. CDR1 is SGHTA and CDR2 is FQGTGA in the germline V gene. This CDR3 is built from 14 residues. The CDR3 nucleotides read TGTGCCAGCAGCTTTAGGGGAGACACAGATACGCAGTATTTT. As protein: CASSFRGDTDTQYF.

This clonotype was seen repeatedly, ten times or more. The chain carries TRBV2 and TRBJ1-5; TRBD1 is a possible D gene (5 bases). The germline V gene encodes CDR1 SNHLY and CDR2 FYNNEI. Deletions cut 5 bases from V and 0 bases from J, with 8 bases between. CDR3 size: 14 residues. The CDR3 spells CASSQQASNQPQHF. The CDR3 DNA follows: TGTGCCAGCAGTCAACAGGCTAGCAATCAGCCCCAGCATTTT.

This clonotype was recorded at least ten times. The V call is TRBV27, the J call TRBJ2-7; TRBD1 or TRBD2 may be the D gene (5 bases each). Trimming pared 5 bases from V and 3 bases from J, leaving 17 bases between. Germline-derived CDR1 and CDR2 are MNHEY and SMNVEV (reference sequence). This CDR3 spans 15 amino acids. CDR3 sequence (DNA): TGTGCCAGCAGTCCCCCCGGGACCGAAATCTACGAGCAGTACTTC. Its translation: CASSPPGTEIYEQYF.

The chain uses TRBV28 and TRBJ2-1; TRBD1 is a possible D gene (5 bases). The CDR3 contains 14 residues. CDR1 and CDR2 from the germline V gene are MDHEN and SYDVKM. The V end was cut by 7 bases, the J end by 10 bases, with 20 bases between. The CDR3 spells CASTSGFTLGEQFF. For the CDR3, the DNA is TGTGCCAGCACCTCAGGGTTCACCCTAGGGGAGCAGTTCTTC.

As concerns this clonotype: A read error is possible here, since a much larger clone lies one base away. The DNA of the CDR3 is TGTGCCCCGGGGGGGCGGGAGAGCGGCGAGCAGTACTTC. Its protein is CAPGGRESGEQYF. The chain uses TRBV10-3 and TRBJ2-7; 8 nucleotides agree with TRBD2. Germline V gene sequence: CDR1 ENHRY, CDR2 SYGVKD. The CDR3 has 13 residues. With V trimmed by 11 bases and J by 6 bases, 12 bases remained unmatched.

This clonotype was counted ten times or more. V gene TRBV18 combines with J gene TRBJ2-7; perhaps TRBD2 as D (5 bases). The germline V gene encodes CDR1 KGHSH and CDR2 LQKENI. The length of the CDR3 is 11 residues. Trimming removed 2 bases at V and 9 bases at J, with 8 bases between. The CDR3 DNA follows: TGTGCCAGCTCACCAGATGAGGGGCAGTACTTC. Its protein product is CASSPDEGQYF.

Many counts were recorded for this clonotype. CDR3 in DNA: TGTGCCAGCAGCTCACAGGGGGAAGGGGAGCTGTTTTTT. Its translation is CASSSQGEGELFF. The chain recombines TRBV14 with TRBJ2-2; TRBD1 matches at 8 bases. Losses at the gene ends were 5 bases for V and 8 bases for J; bases not matched to a gene: 4. This CDR3 spans 13 amino acids. Germline values: CDR1 SGHDN, CDR2 FVKESK.

This clonotype occurred many times. This rearrangement joins TRBV25-1 to TRBJ2-3; D unclear. The CDR3 contains 15 residues. Germline CDR1 is MGHDK and CDR2 is SYGVNS. Trimming took off 1 base at V and 3 bases at J, with 11 bases between the two ends. CDR3 DNA sequence: TGTGCCAGCAGTGAATCTACTGGTCTAACAGATACGCAGTATTTT. Its protein product is CASSESTGLTDTQYF.

This clonotype was counted at least ten times. This chain links TRBV19 with TRBJ1-4; no definite D call. The CDR3 extends over 14 amino acids. The germline V gene encodes CDR1 LNHDA and CDR2 SQIVND (reference sequence). The V end lost 5 bases, the J end lost 1 base, and 8 bases lay between the germline ends. CDR3 sequence (DNA): TGTGCCAGTAGTGGACGGAAAACTAATGAAAAACTGTTTTTT. It specifies CASSGRKTNEKLFF.

V usage is TRBV28 and J usage is TRBJ2-2; TRBD1 agrees at 10 bases. The V gene's germline CDR1 is MDHEN and CDR2 SYDVKM. The CDR3 is 15 residues long. V was clipped by 2 bases and J by 4 bases; unmatched bases: 1. CDR3 sequence: CASSLGTGVTGELFF. DNA for the CDR3: TGTGCCAGCAGTTTAGGGACAGGGGTCACCGGGGAGCTGTTTTTT. Full variable domain (outside the CDR3, taken from reference TRBV28 and TRBJ2-2): DVKVTQSSRYLVKRTGEKVFLECVQDMDHENMFWYRQDPGLGLRLIYFSYDVKMKEKGDIPEGYSVSREKKERFSLILESASTNQTSMYLCASSLGTGVTGELFFGEGSRLTVL.

This clonotype was observed a handful of times. This sequence may be a read error, since a much larger clone differs from it by one base. This chain uses TRBV28 with TRBJ2-4; no definite D call. This CDR3 spans 14 amino acids. V was shortened by 5 bases and J by 0 bases, with 8 bases between the two germline ends. Germline lookup yields CDR1 MDHEN and CDR2 SYDVKM. CDR3 loop: CASSRASAKNIQYF. The CDR3 DNA follows: TGTGCCAGCAGTAGGGCCTCAGCCAAAAACATTCAGTACTTC.

This clonotype has only a few counts. The J gene is TRBJ2-7, the V gene TRBV19; 8 bases line up with TRBD2. The CDR3 is 14 amino acids. Germline lookup yields CDR1 LNHDA and CDR2 SQIVND (reference sequence). With V trimmed by 5 bases and J by 3 bases, 6 bases remained unmatched. CDR3 nucleotide sequence: TGTGCCAGTAGTTTGGCTAGCGGGTACTACGAGCAGTACTTC. Translating gives CASSLASGYYEQYF.

The sample holds many counts of this clonotype. The chain combines TRBV28 with TRBJ2-7; the D is unclear. This CDR3 has 13 amino acids. Trimming pared 7 bases from V and 0 bases from J, leaving 10 bases between. The V gene's germline CDR1 is MDHEN and CDR2 SYDVKM. The CDR3 sequence is CASTQEISYEQYF. CDR3 nucleotide sequence: TGTGCCAGCACGCAGGAAATCTCCTACGAGCAGTACTTC.

This clonotype showed up many times. The chain joins TRBV7-2 to TRBJ2-7; D is perhaps TRBD2 (6 bases). Germline CDR1 and CDR2: SGHTA and FQGNSA. Between the trimmed V and J ends, which lost 1 base and 6 bases, there was a span of 13 bases. The length of the CDR3 is 14 residues. Here the CDR3 DNA reads TGTGCCAGCAGCTTAGGTCCTAGCGCGGGCGAGCAGTACTTC. Its protein is CASSLGPSAGEQYF.

This clonotype was picked up a small number of times. A single base separates this from a much larger clone, so it may be a read error. The CDR3 ends on some other residue instead of the conserved phenylalanine or tryptophan, so this is likely a read error. The CDR3 DNA follows: TGTGCCAGCACCGGGACGGTGACCTACGAGCAGTACCTC. Protein: CASTGTVTYEQYL. The genes are TRBV28 and TRBJ2-7, with D perhaps assigned TRBD1 or TRBD2 (5 bases each). V was trimmed by 7 bases and J by 2 bases, leaving 12 bases between them. The CDR3 is 13 residues long. Germline-derived CDR1 and CDR2 are MDHEN and SYDVKM.

At least ten counts were recorded for this clonotype. The V and J genes are TRBV28 and TRBJ1-1, with unresolved D. V lost 7 bases and J lost 4, with 16 bases in between. CDR3 length equals 14 residues. The germline CDR1 and CDR2 sequences are MDHEN and SYDVKM. CDR3 nucleotide sequence: TGTGCCAGCAACTTAGTACAGACTCGCACTGAAGCTTTCTTT. Translating gives CASNLVQTRTEAFF.

This clonotype was recorded at least ten times. The CDR3: CAWSGLWRDTQYF. CDR3 nucleotides: TGTGCCTGGAGTGGCCTGTGGCGGGATACGCAGTATTTT. V usage is TRBV30 and J usage is TRBJ2-3; D remains ambiguous. The CDR3 runs 13 residues. V shed 1 base and J shed 6 bases, with 11 bases lying between them. CDR1 GTSNPN and CDR2 SVGIG come from the germline V gene (reference sequence).

The sample holds many counts of this clonotype. The chain combines TRBV2 with TRBJ2-7, with 7 bases matching TRBD2. The CDR3 runs to 14 residues. The V gene's germline CDR1 is SNHLY and CDR2 FYNNEI. With 1 base clipped from V and 6 bases from J, the junction kept 6 bases outside the gene matches. Written as DNA, the CDR3 is TGTGCCAGCAGTGAAGAGGGAGGGCCCAGCGAGCAGTACTTC. Residues: CASSEEGGPSEQYF.

This clonotype was seen only a few times. A much larger clone lies one base from this, so it may be a read error. The CDR3 sequence is CASSLGTHSNRPQHF. In DNA, the CDR3 is TGTGCCAGCAGCTTGGGGACACATAGCAATCGGCCCCAGCATTTT. The chain uses TRBV7-8 and TRBJ1-5; D might be TRBD1 (6 bases). Per germline, CDR1 SGHVS and CDR2 FQNEAQ. The CDR3 sequence is 15 residues long.

This clonotype has a count of ten or more. The chain carries TRBV5-1 and TRBJ2-7, with 11 bases aligning to TRBD1. The CDR3 is 15 amino acids. Losses at the gene ends were 2 bases for V and 3 bases for J; bases not matched to a gene: 4. The germline CDR1 and CDR2 sequences are SGHRS and YFSETQ. CDR3 amino acids: CASSLWTGGGYEQYF. As DNA, the CDR3 is TGCGCCAGCAGCTTATGGACAGGGGGCGGCTACGAGCAGTACTTC.

Only a few counts were recorded for this clonotype. This chain links TRBV20-1 with TRBJ2-3; D not certain. Looked up from germline, CDR1 is DFQATT and CDR2 is SNEGSKA (reference sequence). The CDR3 loop spans 13 amino acids. The V gene lost 7 bases and the J gene lost 0 bases, with 11 bases spanning the gap. The CDR3 reads CSETAPSTDTQYF. CDR3 sequence (DNA): TGCAGTGAGACGGCACCAAGCACAGATACGCAGTATTTT.

This clonotype was seen ten or more times. The chain couples TRBV3-1 to TRBJ2-7; possibly TRBD1 or TRBD2 for D (5 bases each). V lost 1 base and J lost 5, with 15 bases in between. The CDR3 covers 15 residues. In germline, CDR1 is LGHDT, CDR2 YNNKEL (reference sequence). CDR3 sequence (DNA): TGTGCCAGCAGCCAAGTGGGGGATCTTAGGAACGAGCAGTACTTC. Translating it yields CASSQVGDLRNEQYF.

This clonotype was seen only a few times. The chain employs TRBV27 and TRBJ2-7; 10 nucleotides line up with TRBD2. The CDR3 contains 15 residues. Germline V gene lookup returns CDR1 MNHEY and CDR2 SMNVEV (reference sequence). The V and J ends lost 3 bases and 6 bases, in that order; junction bases with no gene match: 8. CDR3 bases: TGTGCCAGCAGTTTGAGGCTAGCGGGAGCCGGCGAGCAGTACTTC. The encoded protein is CASSLRLAGAGEQYF.

This clonotype was detected ten times or more. This chain joins TRBV7-2 and TRBJ2-7; 10 bases line up with TRBD1. The CDR3 has 15 amino acids. The germline V gene encodes CDR1 SGHTA and CDR2 FQGNSA. Trimming took 1 base from V and 4 from J; bases not matched to a gene: 4. The CDR3 bases are TGTGCCAGCAGCTTAGAAGGGACAGGGGTGTACGAGCAGTACTTC. Translating gives CASSLEGTGVYEQYF.